The 23 T cell receptor beta chains presented below share a single source sample, sequenced in a study of a mutant IDH1 vaccine in newly diagnosed glioma. Which antigens these TCRs recognize remains unknown. Clones were read by immunoSEQ multiplex PCR, and TCRdb kept only the in-frame ones, dropping some. The table records about 50,000 clones, less than 80% of them present only once. Indicated time point: week 35, safety follow-up. Vaccination comprised doses that each held 300 ug of mutant IDH1 20-mer peptide, plus topical imiquimod. The specimen was PBMCs, collected from a glioma patient whose treatment included an IDH1 peptide vaccine. These receptors were taken from a man aged 35 to 55 with glioma.

CDR3 loop: CALPRLADGTGELFF. CDR3 coding DNA: TGTGCCCTCCCCCGACTAGCAGATGGCACCGGGGAGCTGTTTTTT. J is TRBJ2-2 and V is TRBV2; 7 nucleotides match TRBD2. After removal of 11 bases from V and 4 bases from J, the junction contained 13 bases not matched to a gene. This CDR3 contains 15 residues. Per germline, CDR1 SNHLY and CDR2 FYNNEI.

The sample holds one count of this clone. The chain couples TRBV5-4 to TRBJ1-1; 9 bases match TRBD1. Per the germline V gene, CDR1 is SGHNT and CDR2 is YYREEE (reference sequence). With 4 bases clipped from V and 4 bases from J, the junction kept 11 bases outside the gene matches. The CDR3 runs to 16 residues. CDR3 protein: CASSRLPLTGGTEAFF. CDR3 bases: TGTGCCAGCAGCCGTCTGCCTCTGACAGGGGGCACTGAAGCTTTCTTT.

A remark on this clone: One end of the junction does not line up with germline, which may come from a read error. The V gene is TRBV5-1, the J gene TRBJ2-1; TRBD2 matches 7 bases. The CDR3 runs 14 residues. Germline V gives CDR1 SGHRS, CDR2 YFSETQ. This chain's CDR3 is CASSLRLAINEQFF. The CDR3 coding sequence is TGTGCCAGCAGCTTACGACTAGCAATCAATGAGCAGTTCTTC.

The gene calls are TRBV5-1 and TRBJ1-2; no clear D gene. This CDR3 is 13 amino acids long. Germline V gives CDR1 SGHRS, CDR2 YFSETQ. V was cut by 0 bases and J by 4 bases, with 7 bases left in between. The CDR3 nucleotides are TGCGCCAGCAGCTTGGAGGGAACCTATGGCTACACCTTC. Translation: CASSLEGTYGYTF.

V gene TRBV6-5 combines with J gene TRBJ2-7; D call uncertain. The ends were cut back, 7 bases at V and 3 bases at J, with 16 bases in the middle. The CDR3 has 14 amino acids. Germline values: CDR1 MNHEY, CDR2 SVGAGI. CDR3 sequence: CASNDGQVGYEQYV. The DNA of the CDR3 is TGTGCCAGCAACGACGGCCAGGTGGGCTACGAGCAGTACGTC.

The chain recombines TRBV7-9 with TRBJ2-5; TRBD1 aligns across 9 bases. CDR3 size: 15 residues. Germline V gene lookup returns CDR1 SEHNR and CDR2 FQNEAQ (reference sequence). The V gene end was trimmed by 5 bases and the J gene end by 3 bases; junction bases not matched to a gene: 7. CDR3 DNA sequence: TGTGCCAGCAGCGACCCCGGGACAGGGAAAGAGACCCAGTACTTC. This gives the protein CASSDPGTGKETQYF.

The chain recombines TRBV11-2 with TRBJ1-5, with TRBD1 as a possible D gene (5 bases). Trimming pared 5 bases from V and 4 bases from J, leaving 18 bases between. The CDR3 sequence is 16 residues long. Germline lookup yields CDR1 SGHAT and CDR2 FQNNGV. The CDR3 DNA reads TGTGCCAGCAGCCCAGAAGCCCAGGGTTGGAATCAGCCCCAGCATTTT. Protein sequence: CASSPEAQGWNQPQHF.

The V gene is TRBV5-6, the J gene TRBJ2-5; 10 bases line up with TRBD2. V was pared by 4 bases and J by 9 bases, with 9 bases of the junction left unmatched. The CDR3 length is 14 residues. Germline V gene data show CDR1 as SGHDT and CDR2 as YYEEEE. CDR3 in DNA: TGTGCCAGCAGCACCGGACTAGCGGCCGAGGCCCAGTACTTC. This encodes CASSTGLAAEAQYF. Full variable domain (remainder filled in from reference TRBV5-6 and TRBJ2-5): DAGVTQSPTHLIKTRGQQVTLRCSPKSGHDTVSWYQQALGQGPQFIFQYYEEEERQRGNFPDRFSGHQFPNYSSELNVNALLLGDSALYLCASSTGLAAEAQYFGPGTRLLVL.

This chain joins TRBV5-1 and TRBJ2-5, with D possibly matching TRBD2 (6 bases). The V end was cut by 4 bases, the J end by 0 bases, with 10 bases between. This CDR3 is 14 amino acids long. From germline, CDR1 is SGHRS and CDR2 YFSETQ. The CDR3 spells CASSAGTHQETQYF. CDR3 DNA: TGCGCCAGCAGCGCTGGGACTCACCAAGAGACCCAGTACTTC.

The genes are TRBV6-1 and TRBJ2-1, with 12 bases matching TRBD2. Trimming cost V 5 bases and J 12 bases; bases outside gene matches: 2. Germline CDR1 reads MNHNS; CDR2 reads SASEGT. This CDR3 has 12 amino acids. The CDR3 DNA reads TGTGCCAGCAGTAGACTAGCGGGGGTGCAGTTCTTC. This codes for CASSRLAGVQFF.

This chain connects TRBV20-1 to TRBJ2-1, with D maybe TRBD2 (5 bases). V was cut by 8 bases and J by 4 bases, with 9 bases left in between. The CDR3 is made up of 11 amino acids. Germline assignment: CDR1 DFQATT and CDR2 SNEGSKA (reference sequence). CDR3 in DNA: TGCAGTTCAGCGGTATACAATGAGCAGTTCTTC. The encoded protein is CSSAVYNEQFF.

The chain recombines TRBV19 with TRBJ1-2; no reliable D call. CDR3 length: 14 amino acids. Trimming took 5 bases from V and 1 from J, leaving 11 bases between them. The V gene's germline CDR1 is LNHDA and CDR2 SQIVND (reference sequence). The CDR3 sequence is CASSEQRLNYGYTF. The CDR3 DNA follows: TGTGCCAGTAGTGAACAGAGACTTAACTATGGCTACACCTTC.

V is TRBV14 and J is TRBJ2-3, with 7 positions matching TRBD2. The CDR3 runs to 16 residues. Germline V gives CDR1 SGHDN, CDR2 FVKESK. The junction had 7 bases not matched to a gene; V was cut back by 0 bases and J by 4 bases. CDR3 residues: CASSQEGSAGPDTQYF. For the CDR3, the DNA is TGTGCCAGCAGCCAAGAAGGGTCAGCGGGGCCAGATACGCAGTATTTT.

The CDR3, as DNA: TGTGCCAGTAGTACGGACGGGAACACTGAAGCTTTCTTT. Protein: CASSTDGNTEAFF. The chain joins TRBV19 to TRBJ1-1; D gene uncertain. V gave up 4 bases and J gave up 1 base, with 7 bases separating them. Germline values: CDR1 LNHDA, CDR2 SQIVND (reference sequence). The length of the CDR3 is 13 residues.

V and J are TRBV19 and TRBJ2-2; D is tentatively TRBD1 or TRBD2 (5 bases each). The CDR3 is 13 amino acids. Trimming stripped 6 bases from V and 7 bases from J, with 12 bases between. From germline, CDR1 is LNHDA and CDR2 SQIVND (reference sequence). CDR3 in amino acids: CASSGAAGGELFF. The CDR3 DNA is TGTGCCAGTAGCGGGGCGGCTGGCGGGGAGCTGTTTTTT.

The chain carries TRBV6-5 and TRBJ2-5; possible D gene TRBD2, 6 bases. The DNA matches TRBJ2-7 better at its end, which makes the J call doubtful. This CDR3 comprises 14 residues. Germline CDR1 is MNHEY and CDR2 is SVGAGI. DNA for the CDR3: TGTGCCAGCAGTTACGGAGCGGGCCACTACGAGCAGTACTTC. Amino acids: CASSYGAGHYEQYF.

The CDR3 DNA reads as TGTGCCAGCAGTGAAACGGGACTAGCGGGAATTGAGCAGTTCTTC. Its protein product is CASSETGLAGIEQFF. V usage is TRBV6-1 and J usage is TRBJ2-1; 13 positions match TRBD2. CDR1 MNHNS and CDR2 SASEGT come from the germline V gene. The CDR3 extends over 15 amino acids. J lost 9 bases, V lost 2 bases, and 4 bases had no gene match.

Details on this clone: The sample holds other DNA sequences that translate to the same CDR3. J is TRBJ2-5 and V is TRBV7-9, with 10 bases aligning to TRBD1. Germline CDR1 reads SEHNR; CDR2 reads FQNEAQ (reference sequence). V lost 5 bases and J lost 5; bases outside the gene matches: 11. CDR3 size: 16 residues. CDR3 region: CASSGTWDRGKETQYF. As DNA, the CDR3 is TGTGCCAGCAGCGGCACCTGGGACAGGGGTAAGGAGACCCAGTACTTC.

V usage is TRBV4-3 and J usage is TRBJ1-5, with 7 nucleotides matching TRBD1. V lost 3 bases, J lost 1 base, and 3 bases stayed unmatched. CDR1 is LGHNA, CDR2 YSLEER, per germline. This CDR3 region has 15 residues. This CDR3 reads CASSQTGYSNQPQHF. CDR3 in DNA: TGCGCCAGCAGCCAGACAGGGTACAGCAATCAGCCCCAGCATTTT.

The chain is built from TRBV5-1 and TRBJ1-1; D is uncertain. The germline V gene encodes CDR1 SGHRS and CDR2 YFSETQ. V shed 0 bases and J shed 0 bases, with 6 bases lying between them. The CDR3 totals 14 residues. The CDR3 is CASSLGPMNTEAFF. In DNA, the CDR3 is TGCGCCAGCAGCTTGGGTCCGATGAACACTGAAGCTTTCTTT.

The gene calls are TRBV5-4 and TRBJ1-1; unclear D gene. V was pared by 0 bases and J by 4 bases, with 7 bases between. Germline V CDR1 and CDR2: SGHNT, YYREEE (reference sequence). CDR3 size: 13 residues. The CDR3 sequence: CASSLGGITEAFF. The DNA for the CDR3 is TGTGCCAGCAGCTTGGGTGGGATCACTGAAGCTTTCTTT.

The J gene is TRBJ1-2, the V gene TRBV30; D call uncertain. Trimming stripped 4 bases from V and 8 bases from J, with 11 bases between. Germline V gives CDR1 GTSNPN, CDR2 SVGIG (reference sequence). This CDR3 comprises 11 residues. The CDR3: CAWNPYWGYTF. The CDR3 DNA reads TGTGCCTGGAACCCGTATTGGGGCTACACCTTC.

The V and J genes are TRBV13 and TRBJ2-1; 11 bases fit TRBD2. The CDR3 loop spans 16 amino acids. Trimming at V came to 5 bases and at J to 7 bases, leaving 10 bases not matched to a gene. Germline lookup yields CDR1 PRHDT and CDR2 FYEKMQ (reference sequence). Written as DNA, the CDR3 is TGTGCCAGCAGCCTGAGCCTTAGCGGGAGGGAGAATGAGCAGTTCTTC. This translates into CASSLSLSGRENEQFF.